This T cell receptor (beta chain) was recorded in a study of T cell repertoires in cytomegalovirus infection. Across the whole study: Evidence of both CMV infection and a matching HLA type came from public TCR beta signatures.

TCRdb reprocessed the reads via MiXCR and lists one record per CDR3 protein. The sample records fewer than 250,000 distinct CDR3 sequences, 12% being singletons. Germline V gives CDR1 KGHSH, CDR2 LQKENI. The length of the CDR3 is 15 residues. V lost 7 bases and J 5 bases, leaving 17 bases between the germline ends. Input material: PBMCs. The chain joins TRBV18 to TRBJ1-4; a possible D gene is TRBD1 (6 bases). This clonotype was sampled from a human donor in good health (CMV status not recorded). Some clones in this sample may be carry-over from other donors' samples. CDR3: CASFNTEQGNEKLFF. CDR3 DNA: TGTGCCAGCTTCAATACCGAACAGGGAAATGAAAAACTGTTTTTT. Full variable domain (outside the CDR3, taken from reference TRBV18 and TRBJ1-4): NAGVMQNPRHLVRRRGQEARLRCSPMKGHSHVYWYRQLPEEGLKFMVYLQKENIIDESGMPKERFSAEFPKEGPSILRIQQVVRGDSAAYFCASFNTEQGNEKLFFGSGTQLSVL.